The TCR beta chain under discussion was sequenced for a study of T-cell reconstitution after alpha-beta-depleted transplantation in children. Unique molecular identifiers were used in preparing the TCRbeta library. TCRdb analysed the PCR reads with MiXCR anew, one entry per CDR3 protein. This table holds 200,000 to 300,000 distinct CDR3 sequences, 12% found once. This clonotype was detected many times. This clonotype was sampled from a human donor who donated a stem cell graft to a child with acute lymphoblastic leukemia. Sample: PBMCs from the stem cell graft donor, taken from the stem cell graft.

CDR3 nucleotides: TGTGCCAGCAGCCAAGTAGGGGGGCGCGGGAAGACCGGGGAGCTGTTTTTT. Encoded protein: CASSQVGGRGKTGELFF. The V gene is TRBV3-1, the J gene TRBJ2-2, with D perhaps TRBD1 or TRBD2 (6 bases each). The germline V gene has CDR1 LGHDT and CDR2 YNNKEL (reference sequence). The CDR3 runs 17 residues. The V gene lost 1 base and the J gene lost 5 bases, with 17 bases spanning the gap.